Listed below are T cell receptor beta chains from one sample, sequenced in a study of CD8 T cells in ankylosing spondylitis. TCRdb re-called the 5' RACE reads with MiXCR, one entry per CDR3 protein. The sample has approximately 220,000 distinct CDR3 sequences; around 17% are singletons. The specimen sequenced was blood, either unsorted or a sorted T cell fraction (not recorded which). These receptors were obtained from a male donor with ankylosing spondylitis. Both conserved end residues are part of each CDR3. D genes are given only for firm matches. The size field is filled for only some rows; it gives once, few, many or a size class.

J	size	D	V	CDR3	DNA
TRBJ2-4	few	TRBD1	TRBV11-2	CASSLQGVSDIQYF	TGTGCCAGCAGCTTACAGGGGGTATCGGACATTCAGTACTTC
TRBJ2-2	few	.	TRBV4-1	CASSQTPGPGELFF	TGCGCCAGCAGCCAAACTCCCGGGCCCGGGGAGCTGTTTTTT
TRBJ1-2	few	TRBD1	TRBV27	CASSLGSPGQGDGYTF	TGTGCCAGCAGCCTCGGCTCACCGGGACAGGGCGATGGCTACACCTTC
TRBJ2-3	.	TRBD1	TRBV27	CASRSGQGIRDTQYF	TGTGCCAGCAGGTCAGGACAGGGTATAAGAGATACGCAGTATTTT
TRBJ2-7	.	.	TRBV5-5	CASSYPEGGSYEQYF	TGTGCCAGCAGCTACCCCGAAGGGGGCTCCTACGAGCAGTACTTC
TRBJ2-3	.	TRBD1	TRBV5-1	CASSLEGQGAYSDTQYF	TGCGCCAGCAGCTTGGAGGGACAGGGGGCTTACTCAGATACGCAGTATTTT
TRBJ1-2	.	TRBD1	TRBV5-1	CASSWGTGLNYGYTF	TGCGCCAGCAGCTGGGGGACAGGGCTAAACTATGGCTACACCTTC
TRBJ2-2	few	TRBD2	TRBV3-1	CASSQPSGRAWGTGELFF	TGTGCCAGCAGCCAACCTAGCGGGAGGGCCTGGGGCACCGGGGAGCTGTTTTTT
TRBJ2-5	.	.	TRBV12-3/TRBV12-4	CASSLPGTGETQYF	TGTGCCAGCAGTTTACCGGGGACTGGAGAGACCCAGTACTTC
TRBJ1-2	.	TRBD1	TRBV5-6	CASNLDVTGPLYGYTF	TGTGCCAGCAACTTGGATGTGACAGGGCCTCTTTATGGCTACACCTTC
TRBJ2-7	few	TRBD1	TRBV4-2	CASSPQLGQGAGSYEQYF	TGTGCCAGCAGCCCCCAACTGGGGCAGGGGGCGGGGTCCTACGAGCAGTACTTC
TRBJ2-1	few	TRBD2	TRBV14	CASSHWGGGYNEQFF	TGTGCCAGCAGCCATTGGGGGGGTGGATACAATGAGCAGTTCTTC
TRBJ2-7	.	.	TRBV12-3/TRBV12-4	CASSAGPVGEQYF	TGTGCCAGCAGTGCCGGACCTGTGGGGGAGCAGTACTTC
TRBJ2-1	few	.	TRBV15	CATSRDLISSSYNEQFF	TGTGCCACCAGCAGAGATCTGATTTCGAGCTCCTACAATGAGCAGTTCTTC
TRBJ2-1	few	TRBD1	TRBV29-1	CSVGSGTGVVEQFF	TGCAGCGTTGGGTCCGGGACAGGGGTCGTGGAGCAGTTCTTC
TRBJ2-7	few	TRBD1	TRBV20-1	CSAPDRVTGGLNEQYF	TGCAGTGCGCCAGACCGCGTGACAGGGGGCTTGAACGAGCAGTACTTC
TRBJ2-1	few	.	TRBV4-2	CASSQDRGALVEQFF	TGTGCCAGCAGCCAAGACCGGGGGGCCCTGGTTGAGCAGTTCTTC
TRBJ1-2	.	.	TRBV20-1	CSARKKGEPYGYTF	TGCAGTGCTAGGAAAAAGGGGGAACCCTATGGCTACACCTTC
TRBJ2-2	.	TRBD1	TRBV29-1	CSVENVGTANTGELFF	TGCAGCGTTGAAAACGTCGGGACAGCTAACACCGGGGAGCTGTTTTTT
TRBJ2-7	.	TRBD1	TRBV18	CASSPEGAREQYF	TGTGCCAGCTCACCAGAGGGGGCGCGGGAGCAGTACTTC
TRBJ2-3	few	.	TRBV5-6	CASSLSPGTDTQYF	TGTGCCAGCAGCTTGAGCCCGGGCACAGATACGCAGTATTTT
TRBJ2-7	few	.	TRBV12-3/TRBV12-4	CASSLMLGGGRTYEQYF	TGTGCCAGCAGTTTAATGCTGGGTGGCGGCCGAACCTACGAGCAGTACTTC
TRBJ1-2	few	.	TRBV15	CATSRDRPANYGYTF	TGTGCCACCAGCAGAGATCGTCCGGCTAACTATGGCTACACCTTC
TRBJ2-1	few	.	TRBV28	CAINKGSRVEGNEQFF	TGTGCCATAAACAAAGGCAGTCGGGTTGAGGGCAATGAGCAGTTCTTC
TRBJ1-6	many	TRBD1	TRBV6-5	CASSYSGDRNSPLHF	TGTGCCAGCAGTTACTCGGGGGACAGGAATTCACCCCTCCACTTT
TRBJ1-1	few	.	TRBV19	CASSMIGIEAFF	TGTGCCAGTAGTATGATTGGGATTGAAGCTTTCTTT
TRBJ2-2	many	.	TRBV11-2	CASRFPLVGSATGELFF	TGTGCCAGCAGATTCCCTCTCGTCGGGTCCGCCACCGGGGAGCTGTTTTTT
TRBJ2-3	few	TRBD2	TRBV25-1	CASSDPTSGGAGTDTQYF	TGTGCCAGCAGTGATCCTACTAGCGGGGGGGCCGGCACAGATACGCAGTATTTT
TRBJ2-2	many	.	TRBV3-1	CASSQVTAHTGELFF	TGTGCCAGCAGCCAAGTGACAGCCCACACCGGGGAGCTGTTTTTT
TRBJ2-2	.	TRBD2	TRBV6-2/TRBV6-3	CASSYSPSGSVGELFF	TGTGCCAGCAGTTACTCTCCTAGCGGGAGTGTCGGGGAGCTGTTTTTT
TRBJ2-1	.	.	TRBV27	CASSLGPLANEQFF	TGTGCCAGCAGTCTGGGGCCCCTGGCCAATGAGCAGTTCTTC
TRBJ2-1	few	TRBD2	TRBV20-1	CSARGIKGLAGDGEQFF	TGCAGTGCCAGAGGGATTAAGGGACTAGCGGGAGATGGTGAGCAGTTCTTC
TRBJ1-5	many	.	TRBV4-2	CASSQVIQNQPQHF	TGTGCCAGCAGCCAAGTTATCCAAAATCAGCCCCAGCATTTT
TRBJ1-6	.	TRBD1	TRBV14	CASSQATGSNSPLHF	TGTGCCAGCAGCCAAGCGACAGGGTCAAATTCACCCCTCCACTTT
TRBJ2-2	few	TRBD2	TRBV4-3	CASSQDRAGGPATGELFF	TGCGCCAGCAGCCAAGATAGGGCGGGAGGGCCGGCCACCGGGGAGCTGTTTTTT
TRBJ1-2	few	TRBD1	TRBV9	CASSPAATGGGYTF	TGTGCCAGCAGCCCTGCAGCGACAGGGGGTGGCTACACCTTC
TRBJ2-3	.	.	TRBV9	CASSFEGGTDTQYF	TGTGCCAGCAGCTTCGAAGGGGGCACAGATACGCAGTATTTT
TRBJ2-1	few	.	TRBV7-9	CASSSTDRGLRGAEQFF	TGTGCCAGCAGCTCTACCGACAGGGGACTACGGGGGGCTGAGCAGTTCTTC